This T cell receptor (beta chain) was profiled in a study of blood T cells in healthy people across ages. Regarding the study as a whole: Older age coincided with a roughly linear decline in TCR beta diversity per million T cells. Higher diversity and more naive CD4+ cells were features of long-lived donors, compared to aged donors. It was held that diversity estimates obtained from one million T cells represented underestimates.

CDR3 length: 15 amino acids. The germline V gene encodes CDR1 SGHTA and CDR2 FQGNSA. V gave up 1 base and J gave up 4 bases, with 11 bases separating them. Alongside a J-beta primer mix, a sample-barcoded 5' primer served in a second PCR lasting roughly 6 to 11 cycles. Template switching added a 12-random-nucleotide identifier to every cDNA molecule. Each CDR3 protein is one row after TCRdb ran MiXCR on the 5' RACE reads. There are 1.5 million to 2 million distinct CDR3 sequences in the sample; around 42% occur only once, and 20% to 25% lies in the top ten. Of note for this clonotype: The target antigen is unknown.

Source material: blood. This clonotype originated in a human donor in good health. The chain employs TRBV7-2 and TRBJ2-1; D may match TRBD1 or TRBD2 (5 bases each). The CDR3 nucleotides are TGTGCCAGCAGCTTAGACCCGGGGCAGTACAATGAGCAGTTCTTC. Its protein product is CASSLDPGQYNEQFF.